This TCR beta chain was found in a study of cytomegalovirus exposure and HLA in healthy donors (TCRdb year 2017). Regarding the research as a whole: An earlier analysis of 587 of the donors reported approximately 300 Gb of sequence data and around 120 million unique TCR beta sequences obtained from about 180 million T cells. Of the 300 to 400 genotyped donors, around 81% fell in the genetic ancestry cluster associated with self-reported Caucasian donors. To decide whether each TCR beta V gene segment behaved as functional or pseudogenic, an earlier analysis of nearly 600 of the donors relied on high-throughput TCR beta sequencing. Typing coverage differed by locus: A, B, C, DRB1 and DQB1 were typed in about 629-630 donors, DQA1 in about 550, DPA1 in some 610, and DPB1 in about 450. All discovery cohort repertoires had been generated using a single sequencing platform. Rather than using new phenotypic data, the later analysis identified candidate immune exposures from TCR beta sequences and from how often those sequences occurred across donors. To study patterns of TCR occurrence, a later analysis re-analyzed previously published TCR beta repertoires from 666 donors and added high-resolution HLA genotyping. HLA typing included class I and class II loci at four-digit resolution. The study aimed to test whether signatures of past pathogen exposure could be identified by cataloging public T cell receptors. An early release covering roughly 580 HLA-typed donors comprised roughly 300 gigabases of sequencing data and around 80 million unique TCR sequences. On average, around 240,000 unique TCR beta nucleotide sequences were sequenced per donor among 350 to 400 genotyped donors of the cohort, with about 17% of those sequences being non-productive. About 5 DR-DQ haplotypes were handled as single units for association and clustering, since linkage in the cohort was strong. The T cell repertoires of under 700 subjects were profiled by immunosequencing and related to cytomegalovirus serostatus. Besides the first cohort of 500 to 700 subjects, a separate validation cohort made up of over a hundred different subjects was used. A later genetic analysis used genome-wide SNP genotypes for about 60% of the 666 donors, treating that subset as a discovery cohort. To predict cytomegalovirus infection status, the study combined high-throughput TCR immunosequencing, statistical association of individual TCRs with disease status, and machine learning. Donor age, sex, ethnicity and CMV serostatus were compiled alongside the repertoire data.

General conclusions and limits of the study: A later analysis found that HLA-associated TCR beta chains were more clonally expanded and had lower generation probabilities than equally common non-associated chains. A total of 150 to 200 TCR beta chains were listed by the study as associated with cytomegalovirus. Because HLA typing was unavailable for some donors at each locus, only the typed subset was used in association tests. Across donors, most TCR sequences were observed very rarely, whereas some public TCRs were present in many individuals. CMV serostatus was the only immune exposure information available for the cohort. Linkage disequilibrium might explain the correlated functional status among segregating V segments, but an unknown experimental factor could not be excluded. In a later analysis, 16,951 TCR beta sequences were associated with specific HLA alleles at a false discovery rate of 0.05. In a later genetic analysis, fewer N-insertions in productive TCRs were reported among donors in an Asian-associated ancestry cluster than the roughly 640-donor mean. Strong co-occurrence of HLA alleles, especially DR and DQ, made assigning TCR associations to individual alleles difficult. Broadly in line with IMGT annotations, most TCR beta V segments showed up in productive rearrangements about 87% or about 30% of the time in an earlier analysis of 587 of the donors. A further reported finding was that TCR beta sequences accurately predicted the HLA-A and HLA-B alleles for most subjects in the first cohort. The cohort was sequenced for TCR beta chains only, and without alpha or paired-chain data the features that could be detected were limited. The 87-base-pair reads could not distinguish some IMGT-functional V segments, including TRBV6-2 and TRBV6-3, so those segments were excluded. The authors suggested that the approach could potentially be extended to other disease states and immunological phenotypes. A later analysis found that most CMV-associated TCR beta chains appeared HLA-restricted, with HLA associations seemingly driven largely by CMV exposure. The earlier analysis of some 560 of the donors excluded some 16 rarely observed V segments, including chromosome 9 orphons, because counts were too low. In a later analysis, the rate of TCR association differed among HLA loci, with DRB1 alleles having the most associated TCRs and HLA-C alleles having the fewest. In vitro tests confirmed that a few of the cytomegalovirus-associated TCR beta chains recognize cytomegalovirus antigens. The classifier was reported to diagnose cytomegalovirus status with high specificity and sensitivity in both the original cohort and the validation cohort. Several of the top co-occurrence clusters appeared to be linked to parvovirus B19, influenza, CMV and Epstein-Barr virus, according to a later analysis. A cluster of highly shared sequence variants was judged likely to be a technical artifact of the sequencing pipeline. In a later genetic analysis, a missense DCLRE1C variant was associated with V-gene and J-gene trimming of TCR beta chains, and the association was replicated in an independent cohort. Presence/absence analyses assumed roughly uniform sequencing depth across donors, an assumption that may not hold.

The cohort comprised more than 550 healthy bone marrow donors. At the time of sampling, every cohort member was nominally healthy, though immune exposures that went unrecorded were likely present. The donor tested CMV seronegative, placing the donor among the 350 or so seronegative members of the cohort. Each donor provided a peripheral blood sample, and peripheral blood mononuclear cells were used for TCR beta sequencing. Genomic DNA extraction from the blood cell samples was performed with the Qiagen DNeasy Blood Extraction Kit. Including cysteine and phenylalanine, the CDR3 has 14 amino acids. Of all the DNA, just the CDR3 is kept, 42 bases in frame from base 1. V lost 2 bases and J lost 4 bases; the stretch between them is 11 bases long. CDR1 and CDR2 (MDHEN, SYDVKM) derive from the germline V gene. Comment on this clone: Its antigen remains unidentified. Per-nucleotide qualities are absent, and no much larger clonotype sits a single base away.

Library preparation used the immunoSEQ multiplex PCR assay. For the multiplex PCR, a mixture combining 60 forward primers for TCR Vbeta segments and 13 reverse primers for TCR Jbeta segments was used. A multiplex PCR assay on genomic DNA amplified the CDR3 region of rearranged TCR beta genes. On the Illumina HiSeq System, the amplified TCR beta libraries were sequenced as 87-base-pair reads. On the study's bioinformatics: In a later analysis, tens of millions of unique TCR beta chains were counted across the approximately 620 repertoires, and approximately 11 million of these chains were shared by at least two donors. Raw reads were error-corrected and collapsed into unique sequences by a nearest-neighbor algorithm in which closely related sequences were merged to remove PCR and sequencing errors. Alignment of CDR3 sequences to IMGT reference sequences was used to assign V, D and J gene segments. For a sequence to be retained, a match of at least six nucleotides was required to both a V gene segment and a J gene segment. A rearrangement was called productive if the CDR3 had no stop codons and remained in frame with V and J, and every other rearrangement was called non-productive. Following IMGT convention, CDR3 was defined as the stretch from the second conserved V-encoded cysteine up to the conserved J-encoded phenylalanine. In an earlier analysis of roughly 610 of the donors, sequences lacking an unambiguous match to a single V gene segment were excluded. In an earlier analysis of about 590 of the donors, a V segment was called functional when productive rearrangements were above 56.7%, and segregating when the standard deviation between donors exceeded 5%. To diagnose cytomegalovirus status from the catalog of TCR beta chain sequences, a statistical classification framework was built. V and J gene assignment, in a later analysis, came from comparing TCR nucleotide sequences with IMGT/GENE-DB human TR gene sequences. In a later analysis, CDR3 sequences and most-parsimonious VDJ recombination scenarios were assigned using the TCRdist pipeline. In a later analysis, each TCR beta chain was defined by its CDR3 amino acid sequence together with its V-gene family, and reads lacking a unique V-gene family were excluded. To address suspected cross-contamination and a sequencing artifact, a later analysis removed approximately 590 highly shared, low-generation-probability nucleotide sequences. In a later analysis, a clonal expansion index was calculated for each public chain from normalized within-repertoire ranks of inferred template counts. In a later analysis, generation probabilities were computed using a VDJ recombination model fitted to out-of-frame rearrangements, and the results were checked against IGoR. In a later analysis, hypergeometric tests were used to score TCR-TCR, TCR-HLA and TCR-CMV co-occurrence, with a repertoire-size bias correction applied to TCR pairs. In a later analysis, false discovery rates were estimated by permuting HLA or CMV assignments 20 times. In a later analysis, co-occurring TCRs were grouped using DBSCAN, with TCRdist sequence similarity added in when clustering inside HLA-allele-positive subsets. Repertoires with fewer than 30,000 or more than 120,000 public chains were left out of co-occurrence clustering, as were a few repertoires with anomalous nucleotide sharing. TCRdb's version of the immuneACCESS table is confined to in-frame rearrangements and falls short of the full clone set. An unresolved V gene accounts for under half of the shortfall where checked; the remainder is of unknown origin. The D gene and trimming were derived from the DNA, and the V and J assignments and clone size from that table. Recorded for this sample are roughly 100,000 clones; under 80% of them occurred a single time. The ten largest clonotypes hold 3.5% to 4% of the sample.

The sample taken for sequencing was PBMCs. The rearranged chain carries TRBV28 and TRBJ1-2; the D gene remains uncertain. The receptor was isolated from a man between 60 and 70 years old in good health and CMV-seronegative. CDR3 loop: CASSLGHPSYGYTF. The sequence in DNA is TGTGCCAGCAGTTTAGGCCACCCTAGCTATGGCTACACCTTC.